Described below is a single TCR beta chain sequence and its context. Per the authors' pipeline: Amplifying reference gene primers gave estimates of nucleated cell counts. Assay used: immunoSEQ multiplex PCR; TCRdb lists only in-frame clones, some missing. The D gene and trimming were derived from the DNA, and the V and J assignments and clone size from that table. The table lists fewer than 120,000 clones, 76% of them singletons. The CDR3 loop spans 14 amino acids. Germline CDR1 SGHVS, CDR2 FNYEAQ. Trimming took 1 base from V and 4 from J, leaving 9 bases between them. This record belongs to a study of blood T cell repertoires in COVID-19. As for the study in general: From the United States, Italy and Spain came samples of acute and convalescent COVID-19. Sample material is recorded as cDNA or gDNA derived from T cells, B-cell-depleted T cells, or PBMCs.

The chain employs TRBV7-6 and TRBJ2-3, with a tentative D call TRBD1 (6 bases). The sample comprised peripheral blood. The TCR comes from a woman of 80 years or more with acute or convalescent COVID-19. CDR3 loop: CASSLGTVPDTQYF. In DNA form, the CDR3 reads TGTGCCAGCAGCTTAGGGACAGTCCCAGATACGCAGTATTTT.